This T cell receptor beta chain came from a study of T cells after yellow fever vaccination. Across the study: With SMART-Seq v4 Ultra Low Input, the fractions containing low cell numbers were prepared.

TCRdb reprocessed the 5' RACE reads with MiXCR, giving one entry per CDR3 protein. The repertoire holds about 320,000 distinct CDR3 sequences, with approximately 4.5% as singletons. Concerning this clonotype itself: Its target is not known.

Germline assignment: CDR1 SGHTA and CDR2 FQGNSA. After removal of 6 bases from V and 2 bases from J, the junction contained 8 bases not matched to a gene. The CDR3 has 15 amino acids. Study-wide findings and caveats: FACS-sorted repertoires could harbor abundant contaminating bulk-population clonotypes.

The rearrangement links TRBV7-2 to TRBJ2-5; 8 bases are shared with TRBD2. This clonotype was obtained from a man younger than 30 who received the YFV17D yellow fever vaccine. The sample consisted of PBMCs, taken 15 days after the yellow fever booster vaccination. The chain's CDR3 is CASRGNSGAQETQYF. DNA for the CDR3: TGTGCCAGCAGGGGTAATAGCGGGGCTCAAGAGACCCAGTACTTC.